The clone carrying this T cell receptor beta chain was seen more than once but under ten times. The source of the sample is a study of blood T cell repertoires in COVID-19. Study-level background: The analysed material was cDNA or gDNA that came from T cells, B-cell-depleted T cells, or PBMCs.

Data came from immunoSEQ multiplex PCR; TCRdb stores just in-frame clones and leaves some out. In the table there are under 150,000 clones, 88% of which are singletons. The CDR3 is 15 residues long. With V trimmed by 5 bases and J by 3 bases, 8 bases remained unmatched. Germline CDR1 reads MDHEN; CDR2 reads SYDVKM. The chain combines TRBV28 with TRBJ2-7, with 9 nucleotides matching TRBD1. Sequencing was done on a sample of peripheral blood. This TCR was recovered from a human donor in a cohort sampled during active COVID-19. CDR3 sequence: CASSIRQGGDYEQYF. In DNA form, the CDR3 reads TGTGCCAGCAGTATTCGACAGGGGGGAGACTACGAGCAGTACTTC.